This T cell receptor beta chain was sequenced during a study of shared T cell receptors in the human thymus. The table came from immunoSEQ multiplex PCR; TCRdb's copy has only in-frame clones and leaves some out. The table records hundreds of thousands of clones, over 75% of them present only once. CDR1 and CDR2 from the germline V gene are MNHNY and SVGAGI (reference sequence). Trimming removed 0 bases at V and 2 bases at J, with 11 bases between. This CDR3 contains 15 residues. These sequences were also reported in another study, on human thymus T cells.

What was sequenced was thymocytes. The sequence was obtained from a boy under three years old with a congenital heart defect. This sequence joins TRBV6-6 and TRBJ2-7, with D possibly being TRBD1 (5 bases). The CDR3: CASSYSPGSPYEQYF. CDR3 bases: TGTGCCAGCAGTTACTCCCCAGGGTCCCCCTACGAGCAGTACTTC.